This T cell receptor beta chain was sequenced for a study of cytomegalovirus exposure and HLA in healthy donors. 60 Vbeta and 13 Jbeta primers were used in PCR. Clones were read by immunoSEQ multiplex PCR, and TCRdb kept only the in-frame ones, dropping some. The sample shows around 130,000 clones, about 8% of them seen only once. This clone was seen more than once but under ten times. The TCR comes from a woman between 40 and 55 years old in good health and CMV-seropositive. Sequenced: PBMCs.

Written as DNA, the CDR3 is TGTGCCAGCAGACTCTCTAGCGGGGGCCCCAATTTCGGGGAGCTGTTTTTT. This encodes CASRLSSGGPNFGELFF. V usage is TRBV7-2 and J usage is TRBJ2-2; TRBD2 aligns across 10 bases. The CDR3 is 17 residues long. V gave up 6 bases and J gave up 7 bases; unmatched junction bases: 14. From germline, CDR1 is SGHTA and CDR2 FQGNSA.